The 2 T cell receptor beta chains presented below share a single source sample, sequenced in a study of cytomegalovirus exposure and HLA in healthy donors. The PCR had 60 Vbeta and 13 Jbeta primers. TCRdb's copy holds only in-frame clones and misses some; the assay was immunoSEQ multiplex PCR. Of fewer than 150,000 clones in the sample, 60% to 80% were seen once. Sequenced material: PBMCs. The receptors here all came from a woman younger than 45 in good health and CMV-seropositive.

The chain combines TRBV30 with TRBJ1-4; 9 bases are a match to TRBD1. The J segment lost 7 bases and the V segment lost 1 base, leaving 13 bases of the junction unmatched. Germline-derived CDR1 and CDR2 are GTSNPN and SVGIG (reference sequence). The CDR3 is 17 amino acids. The CDR3 sequence: CAWSANRGRGVSEKLFF. The CDR3 DNA follows: TGTGCCTGGAGTGCAAACAGGGGGCGCGGGGTTAGTGAAAAACTGTTTTTT. Complete variable domain (other parts from reference TRBV30 and TRBJ1-4): SQTIHQWPATLVQPVGSPLSLECTVEGTSNPNLYWYRQAAGRGLQLLFYSVGIGQISSEVPQNLSASRPQDRQFILSSKKLLLSDSGFYLCAWSANRGRGVSEKLFFGSGTQLSVL.

As concerns this clone: Mismatch with germline at one junction end may stem from a read error. The chain combines TRBV6-1 with TRBJ1-2; D is uncertain. CDR1 and CDR2 (germline): MNHNS, SASEGT. The CDR3 spans 12 residues. CDR3 DNA: TGTGCCAGCAGTGAAATCCCCCTCAGAAATTCCTTC. Translation gives CASSEIPLRNSF.